These 28 T cell receptor beta chains share one sample of origin, sequenced in a study of cytomegalovirus exposure and HLA in healthy donors (dated by TCRdb to 2016 to 2017). The library was made by the immunoSEQ multiplex PCR assay. For the multiplex PCR, a mixture combining 60 forward primers for TCR Vbeta segments and 13 reverse primers for TCR Jbeta segments was used. In TCRdb, the immuneACCESS table is reduced to in-frame sequences with V and J assigned. These tables do not hold every clone; where another copy was compared, an unresolved V gene accounts for under half, and the others remain unexplained. Across this sample there are approximately 90,000 clones, with roughly three quarters seen only once. Roughly 5% of the sample rests with the top ten. Sequenced: PBMCs. The receptors originated from a middle-aged woman in good health and CMV-seronegative.

This chain links TRBV5-6 with TRBJ1-5, with no clear D. CDR3 length equals 14 residues. Germline CDR1 and CDR2: SGHDT and YYEEEE. Trimming removed 4 bases at V and 4 bases at J, with 12 bases between. The CDR3 sequence: CASSLQSPNQPQHF. The CDR3 DNA reads TGTGCCAGCAGCCTGCAGTCTCCGAATCAGCCCCAGCATTTT.

The chain recombines TRBV29-1 with TRBJ2-5, with 8 nucleotides matching TRBD2. This CDR3 is 16 amino acids long. V trimming: 0 bases; J trimming: 5 bases; junction bases outside the gene matches: 11. The germline V gene encodes CDR1 SQVTM and CDR2 ANQGSEA. The CDR3 nucleotides read TGCAGCGTTGAAGACGTCCAGCGGGGGAATCGGGAGACCCAGTACTTC. This gives the protein CSVEDVQRGNRETQYF.

The chain uses TRBV7-8 and TRBJ1-5, with D hard to call. Trimming pared 1 base from V and 9 bases from J, leaving 13 bases between. CDR3 length: 14 residues. Germline assignment: CDR1 SGHVS and CDR2 FQNEAQ. This CDR3 is CASSLDTGLTPQHF. The CDR3 coding sequence is TGTGCCAGCAGCTTAGATACGGGTCTGACGCCCCAGCATTTT.

This clone was found a few times. The rearrangement uses TRBV18 and TRBJ2-5, with 8 bases lining up with TRBD2. Germline V gene lookup returns CDR1 KGHSH and CDR2 LQKENI. CDR3 length: 15 residues. V was pared by 2 bases and J by 4 bases, with 6 bases of the junction left unmatched. CDR3 coding DNA: TGTGCCAGCTCACCAAGTGGAGCGGGGGTAGAGACCCAGTACTTC. The encoded protein is CASSPSGAGVETQYF.

The J gene is TRBJ2-3, the V gene TRBV25-1; D is uncertain. The CDR3 extends over 12 amino acids. V lost 3 bases and J 4 bases, leaving 5 bases between the germline ends. Germline V CDR1 and CDR2: MGHDK, SYGVNS. CDR3 in amino acids: CASSDSADTQYF. In DNA, the CDR3 is TGTGCCAGCAGTGACTCTGCAGATACGCAGTATTTT.

Only a few counts were recorded for this clone. This chain links TRBV7-9 with TRBJ1-3; 7 bases map to TRBD1. Trimming took 5 bases from V and 0 from J; bases not matched to a gene: 10. The CDR3 totals 17 residues. Germline V gives CDR1 SEHNR, CDR2 FQNEAQ (reference sequence). CDR3 in DNA: TGTGCCAGCAGCCAGAGGACAGGCGGCTACTCTGGAAACACCATATATTTT. It yields the protein CASSQRTGGYSGNTIYF.

The rearrangement uses TRBV7-8 and TRBJ1-6; D remains ambiguous. Trimming shortened V by 6 bases and J by 7 bases, and 16 bases separated the two germline ends. Looked up from germline, CDR1 is SGHVS and CDR2 is FQNEAQ. The CDR3 runs to 15 residues. This CDR3 reads CASSRGTGGNSPLHF. The CDR3 DNA reads TGTGCCAGCAGTCGAGGAACTGGAGGGAATTCACCCCTCCACTTT.

The V gene is TRBV5-1, the J gene TRBJ2-7; D ambiguous. CDR1 is SGHRS and CDR2 is YFSETQ in the germline V gene. The V end was cut by 0 bases, the J end by 0 bases, with 4 bases between. This CDR3 is 13 amino acids long. CDR3 amino acids: CASSLARSYEQYF. The CDR3 DNA reads as TGCGCCAGCAGCTTGGCTCGCTCCTACGAGCAGTACTTC.

The rearrangement links TRBV10-3 to TRBJ1-1; 8 bases map to TRBD1. CDR1 ENHRY and CDR2 SYGVKD come from the germline V gene. The CDR3 loop spans 13 amino acids. J lost 4 bases, V lost 6 bases, and 4 bases had no gene match. The CDR3 loop is CAISSDRVTEAFF. Here the CDR3 DNA reads TGTGCCATCAGCTCGGACAGGGTCACTGAAGCTTTCTTT.

The chain is built from TRBV18 and TRBJ2-2; D is ambiguous. Germline CDR1 reads KGHSH; CDR2 reads LQKENI. Trimming left V 3 bases short and J 6 bases short, with 11 bases between. The CDR3 has 14 amino acids. The CDR3 sequence: CASSPRSGPGELFF. Here the CDR3 DNA reads TGTGCCAGCTCACCCAGATCTGGCCCCGGGGAGCTGTTTTTT.

The chain recombines TRBV16 with TRBJ1-2; D gene uncertain. Germline loops: CDR1 KGHSY, CDR2 FQNENV. The ends were cut back, 0 bases at V and 5 bases at J, with 13 bases in the middle. This CDR3 is 15 amino acids long. The CDR3 DNA reads TGTGCCAGCAGCCAATCTCCGATGTCGGGGTATGGCTACACCTTC. Translating gives CASSQSPMSGYGYTF.

In its sample, this clone was seen a few times. The CDR3: CASSQDEGAQPQHF. CDR3 sequence (DNA): TGTGCCAGCAGCCAAGATGAGGGGGCCCAGCCCCAGCATTTT. V and J are TRBV4-2 and TRBJ1-5; 7 bases align to TRBD1. The CDR3 covers 14 residues. After removal of 0 bases from V and 7 bases from J, the junction contained 3 bases not matched to a gene. Germline CDR1 LGHNA, CDR2 YNFKEQ.

The chain uses TRBV6-1 and TRBJ2-7; no definite D call. This CDR3 spans 14 amino acids. V dropped 2 bases and J dropped 0 bases, with 8 bases sitting between them. In germline, CDR1 is MNHNS, CDR2 SASEGT. In DNA, the CDR3 is TGTGCCAGCAGTGAACCCCTTCCCTCCTACGAGCAGTACTTC. As protein: CASSEPLPSYEQYF.

This clone showed up just once. J is TRBJ2-7 and V is TRBV19, with 8 positions matching TRBD2. The germline gives CDR1 LNHDA, CDR2 SQIVND (reference sequence). J lost 6 bases, V lost 3 bases, and 10 bases had no gene match. The CDR3 runs 15 residues. The CDR3 sequence: CASSILSGGKGEQYF. CDR3 DNA: TGTGCCAGTAGTATCTTATCGGGGGGGAAGGGCGAGCAGTACTTC.

The chain combines TRBV7-9 with TRBJ2-7; the D gene is possibly TRBD1 (6 bases). Germline values: CDR1 SEHNR, CDR2 FQNEAQ (reference sequence). V lost 2 bases to trimming and J lost 2 bases, with 13 bases between them. The CDR3 covers 15 residues. The CDR3 here is CASSLYRENPYEQYF. The CDR3 region has the DNA TGTGCCAGCAGCTTATACAGGGAAAATCCCTACGAGCAGTACTTC.

The chain links TRBV7-2 to TRBJ1-2, with D tentatively TRBD1 (5 bases). The length of the CDR3 is 13 residues. CDR1 and CDR2 from the germline V gene are SGHTA and FQGNSA. Trimming cost V 2 bases and J 6 bases, with 10 bases left between them. In nucleotides, the CDR3 is TGTGCCAGCAGCTTATTGGGGGGGGATGGCTACACCTTC. Residues: CASSLLGGDGYTF.

This clone was recorded once. The chain couples TRBV5-1 to TRBJ2-5; unclear D gene. The V end lost 2 bases, the J end lost 4 bases, and 12 bases lay between the germline ends. This CDR3 contains 14 residues. The V gene's germline CDR1 is SGHRS and CDR2 YFSETQ. DNA of the CDR3: TGCGCCAGCAGCTTTTCTAGATTTGGAGAGACCCAGTACTTC. This translates into CASSFSRFGETQYF.

This clone was seen once. The chain combines TRBV10-3 with TRBJ2-1, with D maybe TRBD2 (5 bases). Germline V gene sequence: CDR1 ENHRY, CDR2 SYGVKD. Trimming took 6 bases from V and 0 from J, leaving 6 bases between them. This CDR3 comprises 13 residues. CDR3 nucleotide sequence: TGTGCCATCAGCCTAGCCTCCTACAATGAGCAGTTCTTC. Translated, it gives CAISLASYNEQFF.

Comments on this clone: The junction does not match germline at one end; this may be a read error. The rearrangement joins TRBV9 to TRBJ1-1; possibly TRBD1 for D (5 bases). The CDR3 is 14 residues long. Germline V lookup: CDR1 SGDLS, CDR2 YYNGEE. For the CDR3, the DNA is TGTGCCAGCAGCGCCATGACAGCGAACAGTGAAGCTTTCTTT. Amino acid sequence: CASSAMTANSEAFF.

This rearrangement joins TRBV6-5 to TRBJ1-1; D remains unclear. This CDR3 contains 15 residues. Trimming removed 6 bases at V and 11 bases at J, with 25 bases between. CDR1 and CDR2 (germline): MNHEY, SVGAGI. The CDR3 bases are TGTGCCAGCAGGATAGCGAAAGCATCCCTTTTATCGGCTTTCTTT. Its protein is CASRIAKASLLSAFF.

This chain connects TRBV7-9 to TRBJ1-4, with D possibly TRBD1 on 5 matching bases. The CDR3 has 13 amino acids. Germline V gene sequence: CDR1 SEHNR, CDR2 FQNEAQ (reference sequence). Here the CDR3 reads CALQGGVNEKLFF. CDR3 in DNA: TGTGCTTTACAAGGAGGGGTGAATGAAAAACTGTTTTTT.

The chain carries TRBV5-8 and TRBJ1-1; TRBD1 is a possible D gene (6 bases). Germline V lookup: CDR1 SGHTS, CDR2 YDEGEE. The CDR3 spans 14 residues. V gave up 2 bases and J gave up 1 base, with 9 bases separating them. The CDR3 coding sequence is TGTGCCAGCAGCTTTAGGGGGACGAACACTGAAGCTTTCTTT. Translating it yields CASSFRGTNTEAFF.

V usage is TRBV6-6 and J usage is TRBJ1-6; TRBD1 agrees at 9 bases. The V gene end was trimmed by 3 bases and the J gene end by 9 bases; junction bases not matched to a gene: 6. CDR1 and CDR2 from the germline V gene are MNHNY and SVGAGI (reference sequence). The CDR3 covers 15 residues. CDR3 loop: CASSYGGQGSSPLHF. CDR3 nucleotides: TGTGCCAGCAGTTATGGGGGACAGGGAAGTTCACCCCTCCACTTT.

The CDR3 DNA sequence: TGCGCCAGCAGCTTGTTAGGCAGGGGGATGAACACCGGGGAGCTGTTTTTT. Translated, it gives CASSLLGRGMNTGELFF. The chain recombines TRBV5-1 with TRBJ2-2, with 7 bases matching TRBD1. V shed 1 base, J shed 1 base, and the junction held 7 bases outside the gene matches. In germline, CDR1 is SGHRS, CDR2 YFSETQ. The CDR3 runs to 17 residues.

The chain joins TRBV4-2 to TRBJ2-3, with D hard to call. V lost 1 base and J 8 bases, leaving 13 bases between the germline ends. Germline CDR1 and CDR2: LGHNA and YNFKEQ. The CDR3 length is 14 residues. CDR3 DNA sequence: TGTGCCAGCAGCCAAGCGAATGGCCTAGGTACGCAGTATTTT. It codes for CASSQANGLGTQYF.

This sequence joins TRBV5-3 and TRBJ2-3; a weak D match, TRBD1 (5 bases). TRBV5-3 is given ORF status, its function remaining uncertain. Between the trimmed V and J ends, which lost 0 bases and 1 base, there was a span of 6 bases. The CDR3 is 14 amino acids. The CDR3 spells CARSLGGCTDTQYF. The CDR3 DNA is TGTGCCAGAAGCTTGGGGGGCTGCACAGATACGCAGTATTTT.

The chain combines TRBV14 with TRBJ2-1, with 8 bases identical to TRBD2. The CDR3 runs 16 residues. V shed 2 bases, J shed 6 bases, and the junction held 9 bases outside the gene matches. CDR1 and CDR2 from the germline V gene are SGHDN and FVKESK. The CDR3 DNA reads TGTGCCAGCAGCCAATGGTTCGCGGGGGGAGTCAATGAGCAGTTCTTC. Protein sequence: CASSQWFAGGVNEQFF. Combining the CDR3 with reference TRBV14 and TRBJ2-1 gives the whole variable domain EAGVTQFPSHSVIEKGQTVTLRCDPISGHDNLYWYRRVMGKEIKFLLHFVKESKQDESGMPNNRFLAERTGGTYSTLKVQPAELEDSGVYFCASSQWFAGGVNEQFFGPGTRLTVL.

The genes are TRBV15 and TRBJ2-5; D possibly corresponds to TRBD1 (5 bases). This CDR3 region has 16 residues. Germline CDR1 LNHNV, CDR2 YYDKDF (reference sequence). Trimming left V 0 bases short and J 5 bases short, with 16 bases between. CDR3 sequence (DNA): TGTGCCACCAGCAGAGATGGGGCACAGCCTTGGGAGACCCAGTACTTC. Translating gives CATSRDGAQPWETQYF.